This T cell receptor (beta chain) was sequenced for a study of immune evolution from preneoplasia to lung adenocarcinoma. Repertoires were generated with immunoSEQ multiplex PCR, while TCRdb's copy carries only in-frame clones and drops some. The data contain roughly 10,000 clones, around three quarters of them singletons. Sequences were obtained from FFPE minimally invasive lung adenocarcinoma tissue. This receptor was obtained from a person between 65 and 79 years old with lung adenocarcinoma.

CDR3 sequence (DNA): TGCGCCAGCAGCCAGTCGGCTAGCTCGAGGGTCGATGAGCAGTTCTTC. The encoded protein is CASSQSASSRVDEQFF. This rearrangement joins TRBV4-3 to TRBJ2-1; TRBD2 is a possible D gene (5 bases). V was cut by 3 bases and J by 8 bases, with 20 bases left in between. CDR1 is LGHNA and CDR2 is YSLEER in the germline V gene. This CDR3 is built from 16 residues.